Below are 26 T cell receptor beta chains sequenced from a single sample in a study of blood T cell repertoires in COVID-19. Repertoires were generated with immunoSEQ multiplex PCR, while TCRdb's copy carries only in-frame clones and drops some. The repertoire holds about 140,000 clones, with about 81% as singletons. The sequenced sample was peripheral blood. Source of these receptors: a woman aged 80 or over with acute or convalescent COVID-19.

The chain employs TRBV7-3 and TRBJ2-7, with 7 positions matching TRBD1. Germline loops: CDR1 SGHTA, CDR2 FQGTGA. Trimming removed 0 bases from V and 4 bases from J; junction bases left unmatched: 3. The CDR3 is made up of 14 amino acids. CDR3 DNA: TGTGCCAGCAGCTTAACAGGGGGCGTATACGAGCAGTACTTC. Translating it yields CASSLTGGVYEQYF.

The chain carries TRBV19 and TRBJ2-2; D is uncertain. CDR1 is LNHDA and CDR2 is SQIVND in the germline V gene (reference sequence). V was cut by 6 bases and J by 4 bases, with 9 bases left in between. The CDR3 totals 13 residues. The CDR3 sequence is CASRRPGTGELFF. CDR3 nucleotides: TGTGCCAGTAGGCGGCCGGGCACCGGGGAGCTGTTTTTT.

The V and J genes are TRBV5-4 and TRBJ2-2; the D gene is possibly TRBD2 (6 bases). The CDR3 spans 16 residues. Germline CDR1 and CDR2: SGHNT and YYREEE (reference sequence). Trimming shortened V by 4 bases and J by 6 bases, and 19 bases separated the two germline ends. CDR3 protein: CASSPIGRASAGELFF. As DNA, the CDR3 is TGTGCCAGCAGCCCTATCGGGAGAGCATCCGCCGGGGAGCTGTTTTTT.

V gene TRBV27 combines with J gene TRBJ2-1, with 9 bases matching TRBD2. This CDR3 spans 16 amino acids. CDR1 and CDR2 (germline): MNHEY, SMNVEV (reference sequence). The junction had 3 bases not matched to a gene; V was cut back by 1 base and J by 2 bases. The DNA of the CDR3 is TGTGCCAGCAGTTTATTAGCGGGAGTTCCCTACAATGAGCAGTTCTTC. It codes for CASSLLAGVPYNEQFF.

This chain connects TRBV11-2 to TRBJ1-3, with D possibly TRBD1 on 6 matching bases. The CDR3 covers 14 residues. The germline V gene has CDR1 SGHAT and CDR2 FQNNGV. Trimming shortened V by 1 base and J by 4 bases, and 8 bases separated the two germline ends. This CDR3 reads CASSLGGPGNTIYF. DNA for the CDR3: TGTGCCAGCAGCTTAGGGGGGCCCGGAAACACCATATATTTT.

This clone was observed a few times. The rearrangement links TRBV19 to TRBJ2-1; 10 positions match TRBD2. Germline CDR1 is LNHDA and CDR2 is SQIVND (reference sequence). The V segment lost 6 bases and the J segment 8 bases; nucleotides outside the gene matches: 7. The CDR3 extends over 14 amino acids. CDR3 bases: TGTGCCAGTAGGGCTAGCGGGAGCAGGTATGAGCAGTTCTTC. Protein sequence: CASRASGSRYEQFF.

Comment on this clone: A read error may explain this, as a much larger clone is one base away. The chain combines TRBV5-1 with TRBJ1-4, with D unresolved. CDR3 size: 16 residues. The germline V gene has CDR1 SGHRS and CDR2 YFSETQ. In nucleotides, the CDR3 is TGCGCCAGCAGCTTGGGGCAGATCACAACTAATAAAAAACTGTTTTTT. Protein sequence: CASSLGQITTNKKLFF. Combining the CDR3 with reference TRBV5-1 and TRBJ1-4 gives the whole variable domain KAGVTQTPRYLIKTRGQQVTLSCSPISGHRSVSWYQQTPGQGLQFLFEYFSETQRNKGNFPGRFSGRQFSNSRSEMNVSTLELGDSALYLCASSLGQITTNKKLFFGSGTQLSVL.

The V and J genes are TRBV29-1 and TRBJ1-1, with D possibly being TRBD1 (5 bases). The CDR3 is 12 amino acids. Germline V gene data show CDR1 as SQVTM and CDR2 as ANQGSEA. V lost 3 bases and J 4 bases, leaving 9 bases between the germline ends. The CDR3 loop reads CSVDWRGTEAFF. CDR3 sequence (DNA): TGCAGCGTTGATTGGAGGGGCACTGAAGCTTTCTTT.

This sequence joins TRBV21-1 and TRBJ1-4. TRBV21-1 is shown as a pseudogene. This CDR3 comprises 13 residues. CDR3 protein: CARHREINEKLFF. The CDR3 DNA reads TGTGCCAGACACCGGGAGATTAATGAAAAACTGTTTTTT.

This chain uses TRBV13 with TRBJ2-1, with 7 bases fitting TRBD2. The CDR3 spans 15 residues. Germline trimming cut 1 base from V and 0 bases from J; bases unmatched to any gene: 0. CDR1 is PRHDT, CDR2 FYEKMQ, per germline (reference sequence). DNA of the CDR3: TGTGCCAGCAGCTTAGCTAGCGGCTCCTACAATGAGCAGTTCTTC. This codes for CASSLASGSYNEQFF.

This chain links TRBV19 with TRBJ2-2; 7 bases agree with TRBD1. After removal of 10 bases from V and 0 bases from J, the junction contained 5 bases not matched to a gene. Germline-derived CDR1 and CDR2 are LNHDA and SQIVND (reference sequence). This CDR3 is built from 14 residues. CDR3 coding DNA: TGTGCCACCGACAGGGCCACGAACACCGGGGAGCTGTTTTTT. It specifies CATDRATNTGELFF.

The CDR3 spells CASSAQGTDTQYF. CDR3 sequence (DNA): TGTGCCAGCAGCGCCCAGGGCACAGATACGCAGTATTTT. The chain couples TRBV9 to TRBJ2-3; D gene unclear. V lost 3 bases to trimming and J lost 1 base, with 6 bases between them. Germline CDR1 SGDLS, CDR2 YYNGEE. This CDR3 contains 13 residues.

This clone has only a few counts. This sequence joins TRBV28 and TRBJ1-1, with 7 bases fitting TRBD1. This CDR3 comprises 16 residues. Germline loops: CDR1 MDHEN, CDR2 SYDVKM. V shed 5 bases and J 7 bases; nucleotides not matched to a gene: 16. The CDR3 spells CASSSLHQGGRIEAFF. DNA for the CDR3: TGTGCCAGCAGTAGCTTACATCAGGGGGGAAGGATTGAAGCTTTCTTT.

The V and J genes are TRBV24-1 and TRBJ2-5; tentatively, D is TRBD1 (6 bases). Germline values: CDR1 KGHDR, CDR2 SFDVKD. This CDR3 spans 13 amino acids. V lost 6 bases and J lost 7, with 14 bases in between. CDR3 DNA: TGTGCCACCAGTCGACAGGACAAGGGGACCCAGTACTTC. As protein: CATSRQDKGTQYF.

The DNA of the CDR3 is TGTGCCAGCAGCGTAGCTAGCGGGAGTACAGATACGCAGTATTTT. This gives the protein CASSVASGSTDTQYF. The chain recombines TRBV9 with TRBJ2-3, with 10 bases aligning to TRBD2. This CDR3 is 15 amino acids long. The germline V gene has CDR1 SGDLS and CDR2 YYNGEE. The J segment lost 3 bases and the V segment lost 0 bases, leaving 1 base of the junction unmatched.

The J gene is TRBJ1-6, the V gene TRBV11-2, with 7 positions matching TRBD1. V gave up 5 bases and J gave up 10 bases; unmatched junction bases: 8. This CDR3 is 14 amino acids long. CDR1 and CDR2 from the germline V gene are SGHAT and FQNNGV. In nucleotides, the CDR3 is TGTGCCAGCAGCCTTTCAGGGGGTGAGTCACCCCTCCACTTT. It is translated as CASSLSGGESPLHF.

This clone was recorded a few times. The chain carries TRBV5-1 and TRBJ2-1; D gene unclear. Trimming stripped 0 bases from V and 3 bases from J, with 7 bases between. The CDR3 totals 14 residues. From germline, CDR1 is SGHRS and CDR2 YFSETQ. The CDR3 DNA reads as TGCGCCAGCAGCTTGGACTCACGCTACAATGAGCAGTTCTTC. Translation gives CASSLDSRYNEQFF.

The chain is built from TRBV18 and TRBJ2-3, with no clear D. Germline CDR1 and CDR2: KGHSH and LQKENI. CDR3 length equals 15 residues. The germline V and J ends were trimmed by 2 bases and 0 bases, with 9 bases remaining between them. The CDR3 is CASSPTPGSTDTQYF. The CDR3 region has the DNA TGTGCCAGCTCACCAACGCCAGGCAGCACAGATACGCAGTATTTT.

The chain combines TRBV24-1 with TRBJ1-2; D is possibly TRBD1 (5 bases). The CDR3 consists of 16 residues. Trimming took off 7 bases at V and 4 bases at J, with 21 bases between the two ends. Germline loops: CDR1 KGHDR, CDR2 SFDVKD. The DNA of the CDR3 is TGTGCCACCAGAGGGGTTGTGGGGCAGGGAAGCTATGGCTACACCTTC. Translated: CATRGVVGQGSYGYTF.

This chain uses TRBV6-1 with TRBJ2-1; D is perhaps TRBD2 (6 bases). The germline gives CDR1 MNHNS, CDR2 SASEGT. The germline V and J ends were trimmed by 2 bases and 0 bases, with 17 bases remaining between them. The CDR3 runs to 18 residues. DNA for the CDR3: TGTGCCAGCAGTGAACCCCTTCGCGGGACTTCCTCCTACAATGAGCAGTTCTTC. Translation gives CASSEPLRGTSSYNEQFF.

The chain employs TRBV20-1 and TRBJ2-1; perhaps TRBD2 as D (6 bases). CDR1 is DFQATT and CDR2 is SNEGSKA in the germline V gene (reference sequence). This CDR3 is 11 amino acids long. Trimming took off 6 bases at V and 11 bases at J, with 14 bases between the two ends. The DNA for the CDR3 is TGCAGTGCGTCGACTAGGCCCAAGCAGTTCTTC. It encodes CSASTRPKQFF.

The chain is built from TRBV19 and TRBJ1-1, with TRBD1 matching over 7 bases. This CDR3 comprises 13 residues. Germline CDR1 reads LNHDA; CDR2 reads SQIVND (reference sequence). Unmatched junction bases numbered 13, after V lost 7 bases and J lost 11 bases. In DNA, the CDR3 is TGTGCCAGTATGGGACAGTTAGTTTTCAACGCTTTCTTT. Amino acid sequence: CASMGQLVFNAFF. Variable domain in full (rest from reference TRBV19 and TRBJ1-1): DGGITQSPKYLFRKEGQNVTLSCEQNLNHDAMYWYRQDPGQGLRLIYYSQIVNDFQKGDIAEGYSVSREKKESFPLTVTSAQKNPTAFYLCASMGQLVFNAFFGQGTRLTVV.

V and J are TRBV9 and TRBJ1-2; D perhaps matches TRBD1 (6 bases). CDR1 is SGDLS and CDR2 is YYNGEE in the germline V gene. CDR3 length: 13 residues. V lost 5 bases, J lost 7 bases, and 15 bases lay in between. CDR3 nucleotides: TGTGCCAGCAGAAACAGGGAAACGGTTGGCTACACCTTC. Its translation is CASRNRETVGYTF.

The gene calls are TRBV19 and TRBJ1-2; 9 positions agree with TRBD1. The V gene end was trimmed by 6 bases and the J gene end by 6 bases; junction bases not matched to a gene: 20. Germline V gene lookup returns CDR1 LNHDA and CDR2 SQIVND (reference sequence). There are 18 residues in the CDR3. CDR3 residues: CASRTHFGDREIPHGYTF. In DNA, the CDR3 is TGTGCCAGTAGGACTCATTTCGGGGACAGGGAGATCCCTCATGGCTACACCTTC.

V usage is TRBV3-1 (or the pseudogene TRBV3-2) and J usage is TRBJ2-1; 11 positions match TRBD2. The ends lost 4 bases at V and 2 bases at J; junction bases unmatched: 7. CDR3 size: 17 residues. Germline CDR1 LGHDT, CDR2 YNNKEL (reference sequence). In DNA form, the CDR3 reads TGTGCCAGCAGCCCGAGACTAGCGGGGCCAACCTACAATGAGCAGTTCTTC. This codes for CASSPRLAGPTYNEQFF.

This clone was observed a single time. Here the CDR3 reads CASSRTGFGTEAFF. CDR3 nucleotides: TGTGCCAGCAGCCGAACAGGGTTTGGAACTGAAGCTTTCTTT. V is TRBV11-2 and J is TRBJ1-1; D perhaps matches TRBD1 (6 bases). CDR3 size: 14 residues. Trimming cost V 5 bases and J 5 bases, with 15 bases left between them. The V gene's germline CDR1 is SGHAT and CDR2 FQNNGV. The full variable domain, its missing parts supplied by reference TRBV11-2 and TRBJ1-1, is EAGVAQSPRYKIIEKRQSVAFWCNPISGHATLYWYQQILGQGPKLLIQFQNNGVVDDSQLPKDRFSAERLKGVDSTLKIQPAKLEDSAVYLCASSRTGFGTEAFFGQGTRLTVV.